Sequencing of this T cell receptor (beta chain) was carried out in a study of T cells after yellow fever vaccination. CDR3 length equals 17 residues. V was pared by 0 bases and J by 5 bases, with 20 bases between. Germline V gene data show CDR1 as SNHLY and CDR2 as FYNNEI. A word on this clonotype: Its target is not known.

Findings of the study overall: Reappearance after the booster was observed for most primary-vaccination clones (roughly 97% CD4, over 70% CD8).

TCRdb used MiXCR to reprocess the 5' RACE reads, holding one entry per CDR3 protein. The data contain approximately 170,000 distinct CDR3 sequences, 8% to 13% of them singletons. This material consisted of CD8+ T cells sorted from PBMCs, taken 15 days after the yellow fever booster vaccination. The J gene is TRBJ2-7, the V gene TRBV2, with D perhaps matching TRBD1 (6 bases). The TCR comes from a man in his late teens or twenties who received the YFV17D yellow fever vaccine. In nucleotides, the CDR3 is TGTGCCAGCAGTGAAGCCCGGTTTCGGACAGAGCCCGACGAGCAGTACTTC. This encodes CASSEARFRTEPDEQYF.